This T cell receptor (beta chain) was obtained from a study of cytomegalovirus exposure and HLA in healthy donors. A few counts support this clone. The CDR3 extends over 14 amino acids. Trimming left V 4 bases short and J 5 bases short, with 12 bases between. CDR1 MGHRA and CDR2 YSYEKL come from the germline V gene. A multiplex PCR was run with 60 Vbeta primers and 13 Jbeta primers. TCRdb keeps only in-frame clones here, not all; method: immunoSEQ multiplex PCR. This sample has around 220,000 clones, with roughly 80% found just once. The receptor was derived from a man aged 35 to 55 in good health and CMV-seronegative. The specimen was PBMCs. The rearrangement joins TRBV4-1 to TRBJ2-1, with D possibly TRBD1 on 5 matching bases. CDR3 amino acids: CASSPVLGDNEQFF. In DNA form, the CDR3 reads TGCGCCAGCAGCCCGGTGTTAGGGGACAATGAGCAGTTCTTC.